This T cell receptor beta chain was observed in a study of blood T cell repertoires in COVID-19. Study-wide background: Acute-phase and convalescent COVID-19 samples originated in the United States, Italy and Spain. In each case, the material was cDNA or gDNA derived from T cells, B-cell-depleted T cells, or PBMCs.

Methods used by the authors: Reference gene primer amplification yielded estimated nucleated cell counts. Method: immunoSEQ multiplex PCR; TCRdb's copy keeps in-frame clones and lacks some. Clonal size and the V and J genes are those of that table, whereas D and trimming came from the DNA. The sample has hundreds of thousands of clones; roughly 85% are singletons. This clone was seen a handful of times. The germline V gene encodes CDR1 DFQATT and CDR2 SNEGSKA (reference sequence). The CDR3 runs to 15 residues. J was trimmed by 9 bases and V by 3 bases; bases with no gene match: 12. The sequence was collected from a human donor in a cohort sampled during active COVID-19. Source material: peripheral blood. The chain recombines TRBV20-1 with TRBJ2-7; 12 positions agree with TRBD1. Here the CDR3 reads CSASPRGTGGRGQYF. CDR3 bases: TGCAGTGCTAGTCCCAGGGGGACAGGGGGCCGTGGGCAGTACTTC.